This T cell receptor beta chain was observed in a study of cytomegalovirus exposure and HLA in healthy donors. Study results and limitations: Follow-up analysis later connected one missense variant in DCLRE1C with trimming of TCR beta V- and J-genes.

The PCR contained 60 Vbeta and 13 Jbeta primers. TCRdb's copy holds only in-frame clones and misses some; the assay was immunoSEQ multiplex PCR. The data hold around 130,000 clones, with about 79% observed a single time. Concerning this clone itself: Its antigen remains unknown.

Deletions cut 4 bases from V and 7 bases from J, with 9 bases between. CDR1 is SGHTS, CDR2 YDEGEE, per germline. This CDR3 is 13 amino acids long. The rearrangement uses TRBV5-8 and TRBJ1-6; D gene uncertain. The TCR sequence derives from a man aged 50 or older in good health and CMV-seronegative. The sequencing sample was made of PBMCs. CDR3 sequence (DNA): TGTGCCAGCAGCCTTCGACAAAATTCACCCCTCCACTTT. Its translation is CASSLRQNSPLHF.